The subject of this entry is one T cell receptor beta chain. The antigen is undetermined. The data belong to a study of shared clonotypes between healthy human individuals. Study conclusions and caveats: Unshared clonotypes carried lower generation probabilities than those common to all four donors.

Measured with immunoSEQ multiplex PCR; TCRdb has only the in-frame clones, and not every one. This table has about 1 million clones, approximately 70% appearing once. Germline CDR1 reads MNHEY; CDR2 reads SMNVEV (reference sequence). The V segment lost 4 bases and the J segment 6 bases; nucleotides outside the gene matches: 9. The CDR3 length is 14 residues. The genes are TRBV27 and TRBJ2-7; 7 nucleotides line up with TRBD1. This receptor was taken from a man younger than 35 in good health. Material for sequencing was memory CD4+ T cells sorted from blood. Subset denoted: CD45RA-negative fraction. The CDR3 region is CASSSRQGLGEQYF. CDR3 sequence (DNA): TGTGCCAGCAGTTCTCGACAGGGTTTAGGCGAGCAGTACTTC.